This TCR beta chain was captured by sequencing in a study of patients and donors after allogeneic stem cell transplantation. Germline V gives CDR1 LNHNV, CDR2 YYDKDF (reference sequence). This CDR3 spans 14 amino acids. V lost 5 bases to trimming and J lost 4 bases, with 14 bases between them. MiXCR, applied by TCRdb to the RT-PCR reads, yields one record per CDR3 protein. The table includes about a million distinct CDR3 sequences, about 20% detected once. This chain links TRBV15 with TRBJ1-2; a weak D match, TRBD1 (5 bases). Source material: blood, either unsorted or a sorted T cell fraction (not recorded which). The receptor was derived from a human donor who was either an allogeneic HSCT recipient or a stem cell or donor lymphocyte infusion donor (not recorded which). It is not recorded whose cells these are; they may come from a transplant donor. CDR3 DNA sequence: TGTGCCACCAGCGCATTCGGTAGGGGCTATGGCTACACCTTC. This translates into CATSAFGRGYGYTF. Using reference TRBV15 and TRBJ1-2 for the parts outside the CDR3, the full variable domain is DAMVIQNPRYQVTQFGKPVTLSCSQTLNHNVMYWYQQKSSQAPKLLFHYYDKDFNNEADTPDNFQSRRPNTSFCFLDIRSPGLGDTAMYLCATSAFGRGYGYTFGSGTRLTVV.